These 21 T cell receptor beta chains came from one sample sequenced in a study of T cells in Graves' hyperthyroidism and ophthalmopathy. TCR beta CDR3 regions were amplified from RNA transcripts. With the HTBI primer set, the TCR CDR3 went through a first round of RT-PCR. TCRdb independently ran MiXCR on the multiplex PCR reads; one entry per CDR3 protein. The data show fewer than 650,000 distinct CDR3 sequences, with 12% to 15% seen just once and roughly 13% held by the top ten. The sequencing input was blood. The receptors come from a woman aged 35 to 49 with Graves' hyperthyroidism.

This clonotype was counted only a few times. This chain connects TRBV14 to TRBJ1-2, with 7 bases matching TRBD1. The CDR3 runs to 14 residues. V lost 1 base to trimming and J lost 7 bases; unmatched junction nucleotides: 6. Germline CDR1 is SGHDN and CDR2 is FVKESK. The CDR3 nucleotides read TGTGCCAGCAGCCAAGGAACAGGGGAGAGTGGCTACACCTTC. Translating gives CASSQGTGESGYTF. The full variable domain, rest sourced from reference TRBV14 and TRBJ1-2, is EAGVTQFPSHSVIEKGQTVTLRCDPISGHDNLYWYRRVMGKEIKFLLHFVKESKQDESGMPNNRFLAERTGGTYSTLKVQPAELEDSGVYFCASSQGTGESGYTFGSGTRLTVV.

This clonotype was seen more than once but under ten times. The chain recombines TRBV10-3 with TRBJ2-2; TRBD1 is a possible D gene (6 bases). Germline V lookup: CDR1 ENHRY, CDR2 SYGVKD. The length of the CDR3 is 16 residues. The V end was cut by 0 bases, the J end by 4 bases, with 12 bases between. Here the CDR3 reads CAISESFNRVTGELFF. The CDR3 DNA reads as TGTGCCATCAGTGAGTCGTTTAACAGGGTCACCGGGGAGCTGTTTTTT.

The gene calls are TRBV13 and TRBJ2-7; 12 bases are a match to TRBD2. Looked up from germline, CDR1 is PRHDT and CDR2 is FYEKMQ (reference sequence). V lost 2 bases to trimming and J lost 5 bases; unmatched junction nucleotides: 13. The CDR3 runs to 18 residues. The CDR3: CASSLSPLAGGPGNEQYF. CDR3 nucleotide sequence: TGTGCCAGCAGCTTATCCCCCCTAGCGGGAGGGCCTGGGAACGAGCAGTACTTC.

This clonotype turned up a few times. The rearrangement links TRBV10-3 to TRBJ2-1; 10 nucleotides agree with TRBD2. The CDR3 has 18 amino acids. The germline CDR1 and CDR2 sequences are ENHRY and SYGVKD. Trimming cost V 3 bases and J 4 bases; bases outside gene matches: 12. CDR3 DNA: TGTGCCATCAGTGACTCCAATCAAAAGACTAGCGGGTACAATGAGCAGTTCTTC. It specifies CAISDSNQKTSGYNEQFF.

The chain carries TRBV11-3 and TRBJ2-7; D is unresolved. The V and J ends lost 4 bases and 4 bases respectively, with 17 bases between them. Germline V lookup: CDR1 SGHNT, CDR2 YENEEA. This CDR3 spans 15 amino acids. CDR3 in amino acids: CASSWVKAHTYEQYF. In DNA, the CDR3 is TGTGCCAGCAGCTGGGTTAAAGCTCATACTTACGAGCAGTACTTC.

The V and J genes are TRBV28 and TRBJ1-1; D not resolved. The CDR3 runs to 16 residues. The V gene's germline CDR1 is MDHEN and CDR2 SYDVKM. V lost 5 bases to trimming and J lost 7 bases, with 23 bases between them. The DNA for the CDR3 is TGTGCCAGCAGTCCCATTGCCGACGCTCGGGCCAATGAAGCTTTCTTT. This translates into CASSPIADARANEAFF. Combining the CDR3 with reference TRBV28 and TRBJ1-1 gives the whole variable domain DVKVTQSSRYLVKRTGEKVFLECVQDMDHENMFWYRQDPGLGLRLIYFSYDVKMKEKGDIPEGYSVSREKKERFSLILESASTNQTSMYLCASSPIADARANEAFFGQGTRLTVV.

This clonotype was found many times. This chain connects TRBV3-1 to TRBJ2-5, with 13 bases matching TRBD2. V lost 4 bases, J lost 5 bases, and 4 bases stayed unmatched. This CDR3 region has 15 residues. The germline CDR1 and CDR2 sequences are LGHDT and YNNKEL (reference sequence). The CDR3 reads CASSPLAGGPETQYF. The CDR3 coding sequence is TGTGCCAGCAGCCCACTAGCGGGAGGGCCGGAGACCCAGTACTTC.

A word on this clonotype: A much larger clone is a single base away; this may be a read error. V gene TRBV27 combines with J gene TRBJ2-1; D is ambiguous. This CDR3 comprises 13 residues. CDR1 MNHEY and CDR2 SMNVEV come from the germline V gene (reference sequence). The V gene lost 2 bases and the J gene lost 6 bases, with 8 bases spanning the gap. CDR3 loop: CASSLAPRNEQFF. In DNA, the CDR3 is TGTGCCAGCAGTTTAGCCCCTCGCAATGAGCAGTTCTTC.

The chain carries TRBV19 and TRBJ2-2, with D maybe TRBD1 (6 bases). The V gene's germline CDR1 is LNHDA and CDR2 SQIVND (reference sequence). The CDR3 extends over 16 amino acids. V lost 5 bases and J 0 bases, leaving 13 bases between the germline ends. CDR3 region: CASSPQTGSNTGELFF. The CDR3 coding sequence is TGTGCCAGTAGTCCACAGACAGGTTCGAACACCGGGGAGCTGTTTTTT. The full variable domain, rest sourced from reference TRBV19 and TRBJ2-2, is DGGITQSPKYLFRKEGQNVTLSCEQNLNHDAMYWYRQDPGQGLRLIYYSQIVNDFQKGDIAEGYSVSREKKESFPLTVTSAQKNPTAFYLCASSPQTGSNTGELFFGEGSRLTVL.

This clonotype showed up many times. The chain employs TRBV20-1 and TRBJ2-5; D is uncertain. The V and J ends lost 3 bases and 5 bases respectively, with 13 bases between them. The V gene's germline CDR1 is DFQATT and CDR2 SNEGSKA (reference sequence). The CDR3 totals 13 residues. The CDR3 DNA follows: TGCAGTGCTAGTGTCGTGTTAGGCGAGACCCAGTACTTC. Translation: CSASVVLGETQYF.

Ten or more counts support this clonotype. The chain joins TRBV6-1 to TRBJ2-7, with 12 bases matching TRBD1. The CDR3 loop spans 14 amino acids. V trimming: 4 bases; J trimming: 7 bases; junction bases outside the gene matches: 5. Germline values: CDR1 MNHNS, CDR2 SASEGT. The chain's CDR3 is CASSAGTGGREQYF. The CDR3, as DNA: TGTGCCAGCAGTGCCGGGACAGGGGGCAGAGAGCAGTACTTC.

This clonotype was observed at least ten times. The V call is TRBV7-9, the J call TRBJ2-7, with 9 positions matching TRBD1. The CDR3 consists of 15 residues. J gave up 3 bases and V 5 bases, and 8 bases lay outside the gene matches. CDR1 and CDR2 (germline): SEHNR, FQNEAQ (reference sequence). CDR3 amino acids: CASSPQGAHNYEQYF. The CDR3 nucleotides read TGTGCCAGCAGCCCACAGGGGGCACACAACTACGAGCAGTACTTC.

On this clonotype itself: No conserved phenylalanine or tryptophan is present at the end of the CDR3, so a read error is the likely explanation. CDR3 DNA: TGTGCCAGCAGCCACGGGTCAGGGATTGATGGCTACACCCTC. Amino acid sequence: CASSHGSGIDGYTL. The rearrangement links TRBV3-1 to TRBJ1-2; a possible D gene is TRBD1 (5 bases). The V end was cut by 3 bases, the J end by 6 bases, with 14 bases between. This CDR3 has 14 residues. Germline V lookup: CDR1 LGHDT, CDR2 YNNKEL (reference sequence).

The J gene is TRBJ2-7, the V gene TRBV25-1, with a tentative D call TRBD2 (6 bases). From germline, CDR1 is MGHDK and CDR2 SYGVNS. The V end lost 8 bases, the J end lost 0 bases, and 14 bases lay between the germline ends. The CDR3 sequence is 14 residues long. The CDR3 spells CASSRVGGSYEQYF. The CDR3 nucleotides are TGTGCCAGCTCACGGGTGGGAGGCTCCTACGAGCAGTACTTC.

This clonotype was seen a handful of times. The chain joins TRBV7-3 to TRBJ2-1, with TRBD1 as a possible D gene (5 bases). There are 13 residues in the CDR3. The V end was cut by 2 bases, the J end by 9 bases, with 11 bases between. Germline CDR1 SGHTA, CDR2 FQGTGA. The CDR3: CASSLSKDSEQFF. CDR3 nucleotide sequence: TGTGCCAGCAGCTTATCCAAAGACAGTGAGCAGTTCTTC.

This clonotype was recorded a few times. This chain links TRBV29-1 with TRBJ2-7; D perhaps matches TRBD1 (6 bases). The CDR3 loop spans 11 amino acids. Germline CDR1 SQVTM, CDR2 ANQGSEA. The V end was cut by 4 bases, the J end by 7 bases, with 11 bases between. The CDR3 DNA is TGCAGCGTTGTCGTGACAGGAGAGCAGTACTTC. It translates to CSVVVTGEQYF.

The V gene is TRBV3-1, the J gene TRBJ2-2; D is possibly TRBD2 (5 bases). CDR1 and CDR2 from the germline V gene are LGHDT and YNNKEL (reference sequence). V lost 5 bases and J 3 bases, leaving 13 bases between the germline ends. This CDR3 is 15 amino acids long. In DNA form, the CDR3 reads TGTGCCAGCAGCGCCTGGAGGTCGGACACCGGGGAGCTGTTTTTT. Protein product: CASSAWRSDTGELFF.

This clonotype was recorded many times. The CDR3 region is CASSEGVAKNIQYF. CDR3 nucleotides: TGTGCCAGCAGTGAGGGAGTTGCCAAAAACATTCAGTACTTC. The rearrangement joins TRBV2 to TRBJ2-4, with D tentatively TRBD2 (5 bases). Deletions cut 3 bases from V and 1 base from J, with 7 bases between. CDR3 length: 14 amino acids. CDR1 is SNHLY, CDR2 FYNNEI, per germline.

This clonotype was recorded at least ten times. The chain combines TRBV4-1 with TRBJ2-1; perhaps TRBD2 as D (6 bases). The CDR3 totals 16 residues. V was clipped by 4 bases and J by 6 bases, with 19 bases between them. CDR1 is MGHRA, CDR2 YSYEKL, per germline. The CDR3 sequence: CASSPARGQTSNEQFF. CDR3 DNA sequence: TGCGCCAGCAGCCCGGCCCGGGGCCAGACTAGCAATGAGCAGTTCTTC.

This clonotype turned up a few times. The CDR3 loop is CASSQTGTGSEAFF. In nucleotides, the CDR3 is TGTGCCAGCAGCCAAACCGGGACAGGGTCTGAAGCTTTCTTT. The chain is built from TRBV3-1 and TRBJ1-1, with TRBD1 matching 9 bases. CDR3 size: 14 residues. CDR1 and CDR2 (germline): LGHDT, YNNKEL (reference sequence). The trim removed 2 bases at V and 6 bases at J, leaving 4 bases unmatched.

This clonotype was counted many times. This sequence joins TRBV2 and TRBJ2-3; 11 bases agree with TRBD2. V gave up 4 bases and J gave up 0 bases; unmatched junction bases: 12. The CDR3 runs 19 residues. Germline values: CDR1 SNHLY, CDR2 FYNNEI. CDR3 region: CASSGETGLAGLSTDTQYF. The CDR3 nucleotides read TGTGCCAGCAGTGGGGAAACTGGACTAGCGGGCCTTAGCACAGATACGCAGTATTTT.